This note documents a single T cell receptor beta chain sequence. Separate from the approximately 700-subject first cohort was the 120-subject validation cohort, to which the donors belonged. Using immunoSEQ multiplex PCR, the repertoire was profiled, and TCRdb retains in-frame clones only, with some absent. Counted here are fewer than 350,000 clones, approximately 88% occurring once; the ten biggest clones make up about 0.86%. The CDR3 is made up of 15 amino acids. CDR1 and CDR2 from the germline V gene are MNHEY and SVGAGI. Trimming removed 5 bases from V and 7 bases from J, with 20 bases in between. The data were taken from a study of cytomegalovirus exposure and HLA in healthy donors.

Material: PBMCs. This rearrangement joins TRBV6-5 to TRBJ1-2; D might be TRBD1 (5 bases). The TCR originated in a woman aged 18 to 35 in good health and CMV-seronegative. CDR3 nucleotides: TGTGCCAGCAGTAAAAAGGACGGCAGGGAAGGTGGCTACACCTTC. Translation: CASSKKDGREGGYTF.